These T cell receptor beta chains were read from a single sample in a study of T cell repertoires in cytomegalovirus infection. One entry per CDR3 protein results from TCRdb running MiXCR on the reads. The sample has over 100,000 distinct CDR3 sequences, around 31% seen once. Their antigens remain unidentified. This sample comprised CD8+ T cells from cultured PBMCs, obtained from culture after CMV antigen stimulation. The receptor source for this set is a human donor in good health (CMV status not recorded). Some clones in this sample may be carry-over from other donors' samples. CDR3s include the opening cysteine and the closing phenylalanine or tryptophan. Each record gives: J gene, D gene, V gene, clone size, CDR3 DNA, CDR3 protein. A D gene is named only where the DNA matches it firmly. Some rows mark clone size as missing; the rest say once, few, many or name a class of expanded clone.

TRBJ2-5 | NA | TRBV10-3 | NA | TGTGCCATCAGTGATCAGCGATCCCAAGAGACCCAGTACTTC | CAISDQRSQETQYF
TRBJ2-1 | TRBD1 | TRBV11-1 | few | TGTGCCAGCAGCCCCGAGGACAGGGTCGATGAGCAGTTCTTC | CASSPEDRVDEQFF
TRBJ2-3 | NA | TRBV27 | NA | TGTGCCAGCACCCAGATGGGGGGCGGCACAGATACGCAGTATTTT | CASTQMGGGTDTQYF
TRBJ1-2 | NA | TRBV12-3/TRBV12-4 | few | TGTGCCAGCAGTTTTGGCAACTATGGCTACACCTTC | CASSFGNYGYTF
TRBJ1-4 | NA | TRBV5-1 | NA | TGCGCCAGCAGCTTGGGTGCCCACCTAACGAATGAAGAACTGTTTTTT | CASSLGAHLTNEELFF
TRBJ2-7 | NA | TRBV11-2 | few | TGTGCCAGCAGCTTTGGGGGTTACAGCTACGAGCAGTACTTC | CASSFGGYSYEQYF
TRBJ2-5 | TRBD1 | TRBV3-1 | NA | TGTGCCAGCAGCCATCTTCTGGACAGGGACCAAGAGACCCAGTACTTC | CASSHLLDRDQETQYF
TRBJ2-3 | NA | TRBV20-1 | NA | TGCAGTGCTAGATATTTTGGGGAAACAGATACGCAGTATTTT | CSARYFGETDTQYF
TRBJ2-5 | NA | TRBV7-6 | NA | TGTGCCAGCAGCGACAGGACTAAATCGGCAAGGGAGACCCAGTACTTC | CASSDRTKSARETQYF
TRBJ2-3 | NA | TRBV4-2 | few | TGTGCCAGCAGTCCAATTGGGGCAGTCCCAGATACGCAGTATTTT | CASSPIGAVPDTQYF
TRBJ1-1 | NA | TRBV25-1 | many | TGTGCCAGCAGTGTGTTCGACACTGAAGCTTTCTTT | CASSVFDTEAFF
TRBJ1-2 | NA | TRBV7-2 | many | TGTGCCAGCAGCTTAGGGCAGGGGATCGGCTACACCTTC | CASSLGQGIGYTF
TRBJ2-7 | NA | TRBV7-6 | many | TGTGCCAGCAGCCCAACCCCGACAGTATTCTCCTACGAGCAGTACTTC | CASSPTPTVFSYEQYF
TRBJ1-4 | NA | TRBV7-2 | many | TGTGCCAGCAGCCCGACAGCTGCAACTAATGAAAAACTGTTTTTT | CASSPTAATNEKLFF
TRBJ2-2 | NA | TRBV13 | NA | TGTGCCAGCAGCTCAGGGGCCACCGGGGAGCTGTTTTTT | CASSSGATGELFF
TRBJ2-1 | NA | TRBV4-3 | few | TGCGCCAGCAGCCAAGGGGGAACCGGCCTAAATGAGCAGTTCTTC | CASSQGGTGLNEQFF
TRBJ2-4 | TRBD2 | TRBV15 | NA | TGTGCCACCAGCACCTCGGGACTAGCGAACATTCAGTACTTC | CATSTSGLANIQYF
TRBJ1-5 | NA | TRBV28 | few | TGTGCCAGCAGTTTATGCGGCAGGGGCTGTCAGCCCCAGCATTTT | CASSLCGRGCQPQHF
TRBJ2-1 | NA | TRBV11-2 | NA | TGTGCCAGCAGCTTATACCGGTTAGCGGTAGACTACAATGAGCAGTTCTTC | CASSLYRLAVDYNEQFF
TRBJ1-1 | TRBD1 | TRBV4-1 | few | TGCGCCAGCAGCCTCAAAAGGGGGACAGGGACCATTACTGAAGCTTTCTTT | CASSLKRGTGTITEAFF
TRBJ1-1 | TRBD1 | TRBV28 | few | TGTGCCAGCAGTTTTCAGGGGGCGTACACTGAAGCTTTCTTT | CASSFQGAYTEAFF
TRBJ2-3 | TRBD2 | TRBV20-1 | NA | TGCAGTGCTCTGGCTAGCGGGGGGGCTGCGGATACGCAGTATTTT | CSALASGGAADTQYF
TRBJ2-7 | TRBD1 | TRBV7-8 | many | TGTGCCAGCAGCGCAAGCCCGGGACAGAGCCTCTACGAGCAGTACTTC | CASSASPGQSLYEQYF
TRBJ1-5 | TRBD1 | TRBV7-8 | NA | TGTACCAGCAGCAGATTTGATGGGGCTGGACAGGGGGAACAGCAGCCCCAGCATTTT | CTSSRFDGAGQGEQQPQHF
TRBJ2-2 | TRBD2 | TRBV19 | few | TGTGCCAGTACCCCGGGGGGGGGAGGCTCCGGGGAGCTGTTTTTT | CASTPGGGGSGELFF
TRBJ2-7 | NA | TRBV6-2/TRBV6-3 | few | TGTGCCAGCAGTTTAGCAGGGGAGCAGTACTTC | CASSLAGEQYF
TRBJ1-2 | NA | TRBV19 | NA | TGTGCCAGTAGTATACGGGTGCACTATGGCTACACCTTC | CASSIRVHYGYTF
TRBJ2-1 | TRBD2 | TRBV2 | NA | TGTGCCAGCAGGAGGGAGGGTAGCGGATACAATGAGCAGTTCTTC | CASRREGSGYNEQFF
TRBJ2-7 | NA | TRBV4-1 | few | TGCGCCAGCAGCCAAGTCCTAGACAGAGCCTACGAGCAGTACTTC | CASSQVLDRAYEQYF
TRBJ2-1 | TRBD2 | TRBV4-1 | many | TGCGCCAGCAGTCTAGCGGGGGGTTGGGATGAGCAGTTCTTC | CASSLAGGWDEQFF
TRBJ1-2 | TRBD1 | TRBV7-2 | many | TGTGCCAGCAGCCAGTCCCCCCGGACAGGGAGCTATAACTATGGCTACACCTTC | CASSQSPRTGSYNYGYTF
TRBJ1-1 | NA | TRBV7-9 | few | TGTGCCAGCAGCTTTGGGCTGAAAGGTACCGGTGCTGAAGCTTTCTTT | CASSFGLKGTGAEAFF
TRBJ2-7 | NA | TRBV20-1 | NA | TGCAGTGCTAGTGGGATGGCAGGGGAGCTTGAGCAGTACTTC | CSASGMAGELEQYF
TRBJ2-7 | TRBD2 | TRBV7-6 | NA | TGTGCCAGCAGCGACCAGACTAGCGGGGCCTACGAGCAGTACTTC | CASSDQTSGAYEQYF
TRBJ2-1 | NA | TRBV7-6 | many | TGTGCCAGCAGCTTAGGCAATGAGCAGTTCTTC | CASSLGNEQFF
TRBJ2-3 | NA | TRBV2 | NA | TGTGCCAGCAGTGAGCCGGTCCGGGTTTGGGTAGATACGCAGTATTTT | CASSEPVRVWVDTQYF
TRBJ2-3 | NA | TRBV6-6 | NA | TGTGCCAGCAACCCACAGGACAACACAGATACGCAGTATTTT | CASNPQDNTDTQYF
TRBJ2-2 | NA | TRBV7-3 | NA | TGTGCCAGCAGCTTCACCGGTCCCGGGGAGCTGTTTTTT | CASSFTGPGELFF
TRBJ2-3 | NA | TRBV5-6 | NA | TGTGCCAGCAGCTTGGGCAGGGGTGCAGATACGCAGTATTTT | CASSLGRGADTQYF
TRBJ2-7 | NA | TRBV14 | NA | TGTGCCAGCAGCGGCCAGCTCCTCTACGAGCAGTACTTC | CASSGQLLYEQYF
TRBJ1-5 | NA | TRBV12-3/TRBV12-4 | few | TGTGCCAGCAGTTTAACGTGGGGGCCCCAGCATTTT | CASSLTWGPQHF
TRBJ2-5 | NA | TRBV7-7 | few | TGTGCCAGCAGCCAAGGTCCGGACTATGGGGAGACCCAGTACTTC | CASSQGPDYGETQYF
TRBJ2-3 | NA | TRBV20-1 | NA | TGCAGTGCTAGAGACACAGCCCGATCCATGACAGATACGCAGTATTTT | CSARDTARSMTDTQYF
TRBJ1-1 | NA | TRBV28 | once | TGTGCCAGCAGTCCGTTATCTCGGAACATTGAAGCTTTCTTT | CASSPLSRNIEAFF
TRBJ1-5 | TRBD1 | TRBV23-1 | NA | TGCGCCAGCAGTGCCCGGACAGGGGGGAATCAGCCCCAGCATTTT | CASSARTGGNQPQHF
TRBJ2-7 | TRBD1 | TRBV28 | many | TGTGCCAGCAGTTTATCTCCCGGGACAGGGGGCTACGAGCAGTACTTC | CASSLSPGTGGYEQYF
TRBJ1-1 | NA | TRBV11-2 | NA | TGTGCCAGCAGCTTACCCCGGGACGGACTGAACACTGAAGCTTTCTTT | CASSLPRDGLNTEAFF
TRBJ2-1 | NA | TRBV7-4 | NA | TGTGCCAGCACCTCCAGGGCGAATGAGCAGTTCTTC | CASTSRANEQFF
TRBJ2-2 | NA | TRBV12-3/TRBV12-4 | NA | TGTGCCAGCAGTTTAGCCCCGTGGACCGGGGAGCTGTTTTTT | CASSLAPWTGELFF
TRBJ2-5 | NA | TRBV6-5 | many | TGTGCCAGCAGTTTCCTGACAGGTTTTGTGGAGACCCAGTACTTC | CASSFLTGFVETQYF
TRBJ2-5 | NA | TRBV27 | few | TGTGCCAGCAGTTGGTCTAGTTCCCAAGAGACCCAGTACTTC | CASSWSSSQETQYF
TRBJ1-1 | NA | TRBV19 | NA | TGTGCCAGTAGTCACCCCCCGTCAGGGCGGCCTGAAGCTTTCTTT | CASSHPPSGRPEAFF
TRBJ2-7 | TRBD1 | TRBV20-1 | NA | TGCAGTGCGACAGACAGGGGAAGAATGGACGAGCAGTACTTC | CSATDRGRMDEQYF
TRBJ2-1 | TRBD1 | TRBV5-1 | NA | TGCGCCAGCAGCTACTTGGGGACAGGGGGCAATGAGCAGTTCTTC | CASSYLGTGGNEQFF
TRBJ2-7 | NA | TRBV20-1 | NA | TGCAGTGCTTCGACAGGGAGGTTCTACGAGCAGTACTTC | CSASTGRFYEQYF